This T cell receptor beta chain was documented in a study of T cell repertoires in cytomegalovirus infection. Study-level information: A matching HLA type, together with CMV infection, was signaled by public TCR beta signatures.

TCRdb redid the calling of the reads with MiXCR, one entry per CDR3 protein. The repertoire has a few hundred thousand distinct CDR3 sequences, roughly 13% of them found once; the top ten carry around 8.1%. This clonotype was counted many times. Its antigen remains unknown. Study findings and constraints: Individuals carrying CMV plus the relevant HLA were identified by cumulative frequency of public TCR beta families.

CDR3 length equals 15 residues. Losses at the gene ends were 2 bases for V and 2 bases for J; bases not matched to a gene: 2. Looked up from germline, CDR1 is SGHTA and CDR2 is FQGNSA. The material sequenced was PBMCs. The origin of this receptor is a human donor in good health (CMV status not recorded). Some clones in this sample may be carry-over from other donors' samples. The V gene is TRBV7-2, the J gene TRBJ2-2; TRBD1 matches 7 bases. DNA of the CDR3: TGTGCCAGCAGCTTATCAGGGGGTAACACCGGGGAGCTGTTTTTT. Translating gives CASSLSGGNTGELFF.